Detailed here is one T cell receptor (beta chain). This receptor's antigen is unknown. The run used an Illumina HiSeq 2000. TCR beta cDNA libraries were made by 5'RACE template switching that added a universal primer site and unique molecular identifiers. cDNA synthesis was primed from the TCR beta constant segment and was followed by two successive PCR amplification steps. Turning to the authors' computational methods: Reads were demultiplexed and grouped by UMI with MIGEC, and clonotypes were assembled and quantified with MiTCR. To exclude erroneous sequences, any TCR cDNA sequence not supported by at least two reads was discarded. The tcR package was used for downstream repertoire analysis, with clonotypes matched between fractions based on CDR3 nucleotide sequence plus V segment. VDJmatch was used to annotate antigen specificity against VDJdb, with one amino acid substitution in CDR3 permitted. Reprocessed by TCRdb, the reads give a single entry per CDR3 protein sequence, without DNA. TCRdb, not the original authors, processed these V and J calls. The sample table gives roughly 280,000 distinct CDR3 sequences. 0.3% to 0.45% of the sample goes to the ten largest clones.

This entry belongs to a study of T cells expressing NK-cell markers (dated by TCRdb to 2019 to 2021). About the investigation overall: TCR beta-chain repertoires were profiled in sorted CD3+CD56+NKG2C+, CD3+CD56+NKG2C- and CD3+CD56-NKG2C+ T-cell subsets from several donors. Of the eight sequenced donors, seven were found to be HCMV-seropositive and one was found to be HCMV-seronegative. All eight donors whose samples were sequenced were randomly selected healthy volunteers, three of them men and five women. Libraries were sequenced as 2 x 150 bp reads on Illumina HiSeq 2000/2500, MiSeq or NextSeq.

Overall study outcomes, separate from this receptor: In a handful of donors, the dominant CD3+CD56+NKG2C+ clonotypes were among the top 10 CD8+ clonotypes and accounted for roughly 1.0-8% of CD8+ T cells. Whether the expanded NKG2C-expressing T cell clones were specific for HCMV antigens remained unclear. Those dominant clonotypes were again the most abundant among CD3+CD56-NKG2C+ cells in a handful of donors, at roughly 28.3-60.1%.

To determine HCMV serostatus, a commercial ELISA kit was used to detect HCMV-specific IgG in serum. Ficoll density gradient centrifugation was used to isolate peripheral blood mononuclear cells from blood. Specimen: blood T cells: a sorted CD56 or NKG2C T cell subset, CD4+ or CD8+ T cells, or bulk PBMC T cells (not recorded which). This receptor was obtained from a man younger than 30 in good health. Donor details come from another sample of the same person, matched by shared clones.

The CDR3 in this case is CATSDSNLETQYF. The sequence links TRBV24-1 to TRBJ2-5. The germline V gene gives CDR1 as KGHDR and CDR2 as SFDVKD. Measured from the cysteine to the phenylalanine, the CDR3 is 13 residues long. The coding DNA is unavailable.